A selection of T cell receptor beta chains follows, all from one sample in a study of blood T cell repertoires in COVID-19. Profiled with immunoSEQ multiplex PCR; TCRdb holds only in-frame clones, not every one. The sample records more than 200,000 clones, roughly 82% being singletons. Sequenced: peripheral blood. The receptors were sampled from a woman at least 80 years old with active or convalescent COVID-19. Each CDR3 is given with its conserved first and last residue. D genes are given only for firm matches. Clone size is shown for a subset of rows, as once, few, many or a class of expanded clone.

v_call: TRBV14
clone_size: -
d_call: -
j_call: TRBJ1-1
cdr3_nt: TGTGCCAGCAGCCAAGACAGGGGCACTGAAGCTTTCTTT
cdr3_aa: CASSQDRGTEAFF

v_call: TRBV5-4
clone_size: -
d_call: -
j_call: TRBJ1-1
cdr3_nt: TGTGCCAGCAGCTTGGAGGGGGTCACTGAAGCTTTCTTT
cdr3_aa: CASSLEGVTEAFF

v_call: TRBV28
clone_size: -
d_call: -
j_call: TRBJ1-3
cdr3_nt: TGTGCCAGCAGTTTGCAGGATACTGGAAACACCATATATTTT
cdr3_aa: CASSLQDTGNTIYF

v_call: TRBV6-5
clone_size: -
d_call: TRBD2
j_call: TRBJ2-3
cdr3_nt: TGTGCCAGCATTAAACGGGGGGGAGGACCCAATACGCAGTATTTT
cdr3_aa: CASIKRGGGPNTQYF

v_call: TRBV5-8
clone_size: -
d_call: -
j_call: TRBJ2-2
cdr3_nt: TGTGCCAGCACCTTGGGAGGAATTAACACCGGGGAGCTGTTTTTT
cdr3_aa: CASTLGGINTGELFF

v_call: TRBV5-1
clone_size: -
d_call: -
j_call: TRBJ1-6
cdr3_nt: TGCGCCAGCAGCTTTGAGAATTCACCCCTCCACTTT
cdr3_aa: CASSFENSPLHF

v_call: TRBV29-1
clone_size: -
d_call: TRBD1
j_call: TRBJ1-2
cdr3_nt: TGCAGCGTTGGGGACAGCCGGGGCTATGGCTACACCTTC
cdr3_aa: CSVGDSRGYGYTF

v_call: TRBV6-1
clone_size: -
d_call: TRBD2
j_call: TRBJ2-2
cdr3_nt: TGTGCCAGCAGTGAAGGACCCGGGGGGACCGGGGAGCTGTTTTTT
cdr3_aa: CASSEGPGGTGELFF

v_call: TRBV4-1
clone_size: many
d_call: -
j_call: TRBJ1-1
cdr3_nt: TGCGCCAGCAGGGCGGAACGACAGGCGAACACTGAAGCTTTCTTT
cdr3_aa: CASRAERQANTEAFF

v_call: TRBV5-4
clone_size: -
d_call: TRBD2
j_call: TRBJ2-1
cdr3_nt: TGTGCCAGCAGCTCTCCCTCTAGCGGGAGCTGGGATGAGCAGTTCTTC
cdr3_aa: CASSSPSSGSWDEQFF

v_call: TRBV19
clone_size: once
d_call: TRBD1
j_call: TRBJ1-1
cdr3_nt: TGTGCCAGTAGTTTTTTGGGACAGTTGAACACTGAAGCTTTCTTT
cdr3_aa: CASSFLGQLNTEAFF

v_call: TRBV30
clone_size: -
d_call: -
j_call: TRBJ1-5
cdr3_nt: TGTGCCTGGAGTGGGGGAAACGGGGAGCCCCAGCATTTT
cdr3_aa: CAWSGGNGEPQHF

v_call: TRBV5-4
clone_size: -
d_call: -
j_call: TRBJ1-6
cdr3_nt: TGTGCCAGCAGCACCACAGGGACCCCAGGGTCCCTCCACTTT
cdr3_aa: CASSTTGTPGSLHF

v_call: TRBV4-1
clone_size: -
d_call: -
j_call: TRBJ2-1
cdr3_nt: TGCGCCAGCAGCCAAGATTCACAGGGAACCTTGGGGCAGTTCTTC
cdr3_aa: CASSQDSQGTLGQFF

v_call: TRBV21-1
clone_size: -
d_call: -
j_call: TRBJ1-1
cdr3_nt: TGTGCCAGCAGCAAAGGTCAGGGGGGTCTGAACACTGAAGCTTTCTTT
cdr3_aa: CASSKGQGGLNTEAFF